Sequencing of this T cell receptor (beta chain) was carried out in a study of T-cell reconstitution after alpha-beta-depleted transplantation in children. Preparation of the TCRbeta library involved a method that used unique molecular identifiers. TCRdb redid the calling of the PCR reads with MiXCR, one entry per CDR3 protein. The data contain 450,000 to 600,000 distinct CDR3 sequences, approximately 32% of them singletons. Per germline, CDR1 MNHNS and CDR2 SASEGT. There are 14 residues in the CDR3. Trimming left V 6 bases short and J 4 bases short, with 15 bases between. The chain recombines TRBV6-1 with TRBJ1-1, with D perhaps TRBD1 (6 bases). The sequencing used PBMCs from the stem cell graft donor, collected from the stem cell graft. The TCR comes from a human donor who donated a stem cell graft to a child with aplastic anemia. DNA for the CDR3: TGTGCCAGCAGCAGAGGGGGGGAATCCACTGAAGCTTTCTTT. It codes for CASSRGGESTEAFF.